The 19 T cell receptor beta chains listed next were all sequenced from one sample in a study of CD8 T cells in Susac syndrome (dated by TCRdb to the late 2010s). Library method: the immunoSEQ multiplex PCR assay. RNA was extracted with the RNeasy kit and roughly 0.45 to 1 ug was reverse transcribed using random hexamers. The public sequencing data were trimmed at Q25 with fastp and processed into clonotypes with MiXCR by TCRdb, which kept only in-frame beta chains. When rows share a CDR3 protein, they turn into one entry using the most common DNA and genes. This sample holds 120,000 to 150,000 distinct CDR3 sequences; 95% were observed only once. The ten largest make up over 0.095% of the sample. What was sequenced was CD4+ T cells from PBMCs. The receptors stem from a human donor with multiple sclerosis.

The chain couples TRBV20-1 to TRBJ2-3; D not resolved. CDR1 is DFQATT, CDR2 SNEGSKA, per germline (reference sequence). The CDR3 is made up of 12 amino acids. The V end was cut by 8 bases, the J end by 2 bases, with 11 bases between. The CDR3 coding sequence is TGCAGTACTATGGGGTCCACAGATACGCAGTATTTT. Its translation is CSTMGSTDTQYF.

The CDR3 sequence: CASSLGTGRSKTQYF. Written as DNA, the CDR3 is TGTGCCAGCAGCTTAGGGACAGGGCGGTCGAAGACCCAGTACTTC. The chain has TRBV7-9 and TRBJ2-5, with 8 bases identical to TRBD1. The V and J ends lost 1 base and 6 bases, in that order; junction bases with no gene match: 7. This CDR3 has 15 amino acids. Germline V CDR1 and CDR2: SEHNR, FQNEAQ (reference sequence).

CDR3 in DNA: TGTGCCAGCAGTCCCAAAGGACAGAACACTGAAGCTTTCTTT. Protein product: CASSPKGQNTEAFF. The chain employs TRBV12-3 or TRBV12-4 and TRBJ1-1; a possible D gene is TRBD1 (5 bases). The CDR3 runs 14 residues. V gave up 5 bases and J gave up 1 base, with 11 bases separating them.

The genes are TRBV20-1 and TRBJ2-1; 12 positions agree with TRBD2. Germline CDR1 reads DFQATT; CDR2 reads SNEGSKA (reference sequence). J gave up 10 bases and V 5 bases, and 9 bases lay outside the gene matches. CDR3 length: 14 residues. In DNA form, the CDR3 reads TGCAGTGCTGTTGGACTAGCGGGGACCGGGGAGCAGTTCTTC. It yields the protein CSAVGLAGTGEQFF.

J is TRBJ2-3 and V is TRBV6-4, with D perhaps assigned TRBD1 or TRBD2 (5 bases each). Germline V gene lookup returns CDR1 MRHNA and CDR2 SNTAGT. The CDR3 is 15 residues long. Trimming cost V 5 bases and J 0 bases, with 12 bases left between them. CDR3 residues: CASSRDGSSTDTQYF. The CDR3 DNA follows: TGTGCCAGCAGTCGGGACGGCTCTAGCACAGATACGCAGTATTTT.

The V call is TRBV9, the J call TRBJ1-1; 7 positions agree with TRBD1. The CDR3 is 15 residues long. Germline assignment: CDR1 SGDLS and CDR2 YYNGEE. V lost 2 bases, J lost 0 bases, and 4 bases stayed unmatched. The CDR3 DNA reads TGTGCCAGCAGCGTTACAGGGGACGTGAACACTGAAGCTTTCTTT. Translation gives CASSVTGDVNTEAFF.

This chain links TRBV3-1 with TRBJ2-7; 8 bases agree with TRBD1. V dropped 0 bases and J dropped 3; count of bases not matched to a gene: 4. Germline V lookup: CDR1 LGHDT, CDR2 YNNKEL (reference sequence). This CDR3 is 15 amino acids long. The CDR3 DNA reads as TGTGCCAGCAGCCAAGATACAGGGGGAGTCTACGAGCAGTACTTC. Its protein is CASSQDTGGVYEQYF.

The V call is TRBV14, the J call TRBJ2-7; TRBD1 matches at 9 bases. V was clipped by 7 bases and J by 6 bases; unmatched bases: 10. CDR1 and CDR2 (germline): SGHDN, FVKESK. The CDR3 loop spans 14 amino acids. This chain's CDR3 is CASNVGTGRFEQYF. CDR3 DNA: TGTGCCAGCAATGTGGGGACAGGGCGGTTCGAGCAGTACTTC.

DNA for the CDR3: TGTGCCAGCAGCCATCAAGGGGGTGGCTACACCTTC. This gives the protein CASSHQGGGYTF. The V gene is TRBV4-2, the J gene TRBJ1-2; maybe TRBD1 (6 bases). V lost 3 bases to trimming and J lost 7 bases, with 9 bases between them. The CDR3 contains 12 residues. In germline, CDR1 is LGHNA, CDR2 YNFKEQ.

The gene calls are TRBV24-1 and TRBJ1-2; possible D gene TRBD1, 5 bases. Germline V gives CDR1 KGHDR, CDR2 SFDVKD. This CDR3 has 14 residues. V lost 3 bases and J lost 5, with 12 bases in between. In nucleotides, the CDR3 is TGTGCCACCAGTGATCCCGGCGAGGGGTATGGCTACACCTTC. Translated, it gives CATSDPGEGYGYTF.

V is TRBV29-1 and J is TRBJ1-3; TRBD1 matches at 8 bases. Looked up from germline, CDR1 is SQVTM and CDR2 is ANQGSEA. V trimming: 5 bases; J trimming: 0 bases; junction bases outside the gene matches: 6. CDR3 length: 15 amino acids. In nucleotides, the CDR3 is TGCAGCGTTACTCAGACAGGGGTCTCTGGAAACACCATATATTTT. Its translation is CSVTQTGVSGNTIYF.

The chain uses TRBV5-4 and TRBJ2-7, with TRBD1 identical over 7 bases. With 4 bases clipped from V and 4 bases from J, the junction kept 14 bases outside the gene matches. The length of the CDR3 is 16 residues. In germline, CDR1 is SGHNT, CDR2 YYREEE (reference sequence). CDR3 sequence: CASSTKTGSRGYEQYF. CDR3 DNA sequence: TGTGCCAGCAGCACCAAGACAGGGTCACGGGGTTACGAGCAGTACTTC.

V usage is TRBV27 and J usage is TRBJ2-7; 13 nucleotides agree with TRBD2. CDR3 length equals 16 residues. CDR1 is MNHEY and CDR2 is SMNVEV in the germline V gene (reference sequence). V trimming: 6 bases; J trimming: 5 bases; junction bases outside the gene matches: 10. The CDR3 nucleotides read TGTGCCAGCAGGGGGACTAGCGGGACCCCGGCCCACGAGCAGTACTTC. Translating gives CASRGTSGTPAHEQYF.

This CDR3 reads CASSLTGVVTDTQYF. DNA for the CDR3: TGTGCCAGCAGTCTTACAGGGGTCGTGACAGATACGCAGTATTTT. The chain recombines TRBV2 with TRBJ2-3, with 7 bases fitting TRBD1. The V gene end was trimmed by 5 bases and the J gene end by 3 bases; junction bases not matched to a gene: 8. The length of the CDR3 is 15 residues. The V gene's germline CDR1 is SNHLY and CDR2 FYNNEI.

The rearrangement links TRBV4-2 to TRBJ2-7, with D unresolved. This CDR3 contains 12 residues. Looked up from germline, CDR1 is LGHNA and CDR2 is YNFKEQ. V gave up 0 bases and J gave up 9 bases, with 9 bases separating them. CDR3 sequence: CASSQDRTGQYF. The CDR3 DNA is TGTGCCAGCAGCCAAGATAGAACGGGGCAGTACTTC.

The chain is built from TRBV6-5 and TRBJ2-7, with D possibly being TRBD1 (6 bases). V lost 5 bases and J 2 bases, leaving 13 bases between the germline ends. From germline, CDR1 is MNHEY and CDR2 SVGAGI. This CDR3 region has 14 residues. CDR3 in amino acids: CASSPDRTTYEQYF. DNA for the CDR3: TGTGCCAGCAGTCCTGACAGGACAACCTACGAGCAGTACTTC.

The chain's CDR3 is CSVETGSYRYEQFF. The CDR3 bases are TGCAGCGTTGAAACGGGCTCCTATCGCTATGAGCAGTTCTTC. The V and J genes are TRBV29-1 and TRBJ2-1, with no clear D. CDR1 SQVTM and CDR2 ANQGSEA come from the germline V gene. The CDR3 covers 14 residues. The V gene lost 2 bases and the J gene lost 8 bases, with 16 bases spanning the gap.

This chain connects TRBV3-1 to TRBJ1-1; 10 positions agree with TRBD1. Germline CDR1 LGHDT, CDR2 YNNKEL (reference sequence). This CDR3 contains 16 residues. Trimming cost V 5 bases and J 4 bases; bases outside gene matches: 10. The CDR3 loop is CASSSRRTGGITEAFF. The CDR3 DNA sequence: TGTGCCAGCAGCAGCCGGCGGACAGGGGGGATCACTGAAGCTTTCTTT.

CDR3 DNA sequence: TGTGCCAGCAGCCCGTGGACAGGGGAGGGCACCGGGGAGCTGTTTTTT. Amino acids: CASSPWTGEGTGELFF. The rearrangement uses TRBV4-2 and TRBJ2-2; 9 bases agree with TRBD1. In germline, CDR1 is LGHNA, CDR2 YNFKEQ. This CDR3 comprises 16 residues. The J segment lost 4 bases and the V segment lost 4 bases, leaving 7 bases of the junction unmatched.